What follows describes a single T cell receptor (beta chain). The antigen is unknown. The PCR made use of 60 Vbeta and 13 Jbeta primers. The repertoire was sequenced with immunoSEQ multiplex PCR; TCRdb's copy has only in-frame clones and lacks some. The sample has about 160,000 clones, and its top ten clones hold about 1.2%. This sample is part of a study of cytomegalovirus exposure and HLA in healthy donors. Overall study findings and caveats: In a later analysis, a missense DCLRE1C variant was linked to TCR beta V- and J-gene trimming.

This TCR came from a woman between 55 and 75 years old in good health and CMV-seronegative. Sequencing was done on a sample of PBMCs.

The DNA of the CDR3 is TGTGCCAGCAGCCAGACTAGCTGGACCTACAATGAGCAGTTCTTC. Protein sequence: CASSQTSWTYNEQFF. The rearrangement links TRBV4-2 to TRBJ2-1, with 7 bases matching TRBD2. The CDR3 length is 15 residues. CDR1 is LGHNA, CDR2 YNFKEQ, per germline. V lost 3 bases, J lost 2 bases, and 4 bases stayed unmatched.